This T cell receptor beta chain was profiled in a study of cytomegalovirus exposure and HLA in healthy donors. The PCR was carried out with 60 Vbeta primers and 13 Jbeta primers. Repertoires were generated with immunoSEQ multiplex PCR, while TCRdb's copy carries only in-frame clones and drops some. The sample holds tens of thousands of clones, roughly 80% seen once. Study-wide findings and caveats: The study labeled 164 TCR beta chains cytomegalovirus-associated.

Germline CDR1 reads MNHEY; CDR2 reads SVGAGI. The length of the CDR3 is 15 residues. Between the trimmed V and J ends, which lost 2 bases and 1 base, there was a span of 12 bases. With regard to this clone: Its antigen is currently unknown.

The TCR comes from a male donor in good health and CMV-seronegative. Sequencing used PBMCs. The chain couples TRBV6-5 to TRBJ2-7, with D possibly being TRBD1 (7 bases). The CDR3 loop reads CASSYLTGTSYEQYF. DNA of the CDR3: TGTGCCAGCAGTTACCTGACAGGGACTTCCTACGAGCAGTACTTC.